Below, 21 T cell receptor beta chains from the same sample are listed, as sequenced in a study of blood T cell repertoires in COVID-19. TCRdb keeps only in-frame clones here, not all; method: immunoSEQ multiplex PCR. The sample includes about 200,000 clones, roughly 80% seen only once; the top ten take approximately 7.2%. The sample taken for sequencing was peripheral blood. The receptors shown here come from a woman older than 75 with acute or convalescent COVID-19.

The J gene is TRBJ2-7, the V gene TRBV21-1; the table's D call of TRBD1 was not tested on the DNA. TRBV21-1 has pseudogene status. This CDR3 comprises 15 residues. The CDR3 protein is CASSKAGQGSYEQYF. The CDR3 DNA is TGTGCCAGCAGCAAAGCGGGACAGGGGTCCTACGAGCAGTACTTC.

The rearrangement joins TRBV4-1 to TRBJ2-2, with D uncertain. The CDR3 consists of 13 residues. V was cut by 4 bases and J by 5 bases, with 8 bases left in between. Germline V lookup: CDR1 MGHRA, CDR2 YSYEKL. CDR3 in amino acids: CASSPQQTGELFF. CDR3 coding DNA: TGCGCCAGCAGCCCGCAACAGACCGGGGAGCTGTTTTTT.

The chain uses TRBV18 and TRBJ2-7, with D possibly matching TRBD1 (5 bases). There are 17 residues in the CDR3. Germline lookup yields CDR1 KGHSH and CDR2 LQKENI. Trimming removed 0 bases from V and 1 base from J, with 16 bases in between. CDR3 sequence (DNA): TGTGCCAGCTCACCACCGTTCCAGGGCTCGAGATCCTACGAGCAGTACTTC. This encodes CASSPPFQGSRSYEQYF.

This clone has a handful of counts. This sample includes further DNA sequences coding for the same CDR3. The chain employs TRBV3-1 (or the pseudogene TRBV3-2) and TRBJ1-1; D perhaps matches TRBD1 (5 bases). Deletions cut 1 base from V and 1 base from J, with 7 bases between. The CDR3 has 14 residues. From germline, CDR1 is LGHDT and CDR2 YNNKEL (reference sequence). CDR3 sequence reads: CASSQVGGNTEAFF. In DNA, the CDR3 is TGTGCCAGCAGCCAAGTCGGGGGGAACACTGAAGCTTTCTTT.

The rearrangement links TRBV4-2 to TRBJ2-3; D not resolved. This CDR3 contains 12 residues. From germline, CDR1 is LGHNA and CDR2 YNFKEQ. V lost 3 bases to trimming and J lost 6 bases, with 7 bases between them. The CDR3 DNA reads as TGTGCCAGCAGCCACGGTTCGGATACGCAGTATTTT. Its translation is CASSHGSDTQYF.

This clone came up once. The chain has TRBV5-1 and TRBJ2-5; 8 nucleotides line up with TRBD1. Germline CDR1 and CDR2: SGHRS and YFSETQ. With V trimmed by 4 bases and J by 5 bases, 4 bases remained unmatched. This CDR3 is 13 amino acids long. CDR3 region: CASSRTGLETQYF. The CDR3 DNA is TGCGCCAGCAGCCGGACAGGGTTGGAGACCCAGTACTTC.

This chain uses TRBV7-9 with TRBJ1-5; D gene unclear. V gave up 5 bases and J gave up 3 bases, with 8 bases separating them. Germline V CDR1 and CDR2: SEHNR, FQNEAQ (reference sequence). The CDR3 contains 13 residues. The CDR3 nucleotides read TGTGCCAGCAGCCCCCTTTCCAATCAGCCCCAGCATTTT. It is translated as CASSPLSNQPQHF.

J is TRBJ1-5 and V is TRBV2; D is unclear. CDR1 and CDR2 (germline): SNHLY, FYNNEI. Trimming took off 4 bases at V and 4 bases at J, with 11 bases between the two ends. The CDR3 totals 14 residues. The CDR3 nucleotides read TGTGCCAGCAGTGGAGGTCGGCAGAATCAGCCCCAGCATTTT. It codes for CASSGGRQNQPQHF.

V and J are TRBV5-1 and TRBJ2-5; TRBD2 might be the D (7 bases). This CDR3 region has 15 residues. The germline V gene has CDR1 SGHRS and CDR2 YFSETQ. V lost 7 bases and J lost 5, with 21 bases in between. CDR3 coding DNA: TGCGCCAGCGCCAATTCGAGGGGGGGAGCCGAGACCCAGTACTTC. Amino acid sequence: CASANSRGGAETQYF.

The CDR3 reads CASSLRGPNTEAFF. The CDR3 DNA sequence: TGTGCCAGCAGCTTGAGGGGCCCGAACACTGAAGCTTTCTTT. V gene TRBV5-6 combines with J gene TRBJ1-1, with TRBD1 as a possible D gene (5 bases). Between the trimmed V and J ends, which lost 1 base and 1 base, there was a span of 8 bases. The CDR3 is 14 residues long. The germline V gene has CDR1 SGHDT and CDR2 YYEEEE.

In nucleotides, the CDR3 is TGTGCCATCAGTGACGGGACAGCTTATGAAAAACTGTTTTTT. The encoded protein is CAISDGTAYEKLFF. The V and J genes are TRBV10-3 and TRBJ1-4; 7 bases are shared with TRBD1. Trimming removed 3 bases from V and 6 bases from J; junction bases left unmatched: 4. Germline CDR1 reads ENHRY; CDR2 reads SYGVKD. This CDR3 region has 14 residues.

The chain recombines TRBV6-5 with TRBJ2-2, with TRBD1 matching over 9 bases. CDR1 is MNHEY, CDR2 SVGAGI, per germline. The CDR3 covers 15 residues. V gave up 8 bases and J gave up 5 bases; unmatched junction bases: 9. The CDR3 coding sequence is TGTGCCAGCGGAACAGGGGGCGCGGGGACCGGGGAGCTGTTTTTT. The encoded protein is CASGTGGAGTGELFF.

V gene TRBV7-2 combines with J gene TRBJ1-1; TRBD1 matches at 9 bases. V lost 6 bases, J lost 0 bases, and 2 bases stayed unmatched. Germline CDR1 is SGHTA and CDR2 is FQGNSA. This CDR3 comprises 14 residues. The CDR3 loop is CASSWTGVNTEAFF. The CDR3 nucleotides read TGTGCCAGCAGTTGGACAGGGGTGAACACTGAAGCTTTCTTT.

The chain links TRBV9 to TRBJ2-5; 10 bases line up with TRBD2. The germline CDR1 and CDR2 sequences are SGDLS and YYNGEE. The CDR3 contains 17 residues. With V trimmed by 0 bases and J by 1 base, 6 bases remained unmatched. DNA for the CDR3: TGTGCCAGCAGCGTAGCCCCTTTAGCGGGAGGCCAAGAGACCCAGTACTTC. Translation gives CASSVAPLAGGQETQYF.

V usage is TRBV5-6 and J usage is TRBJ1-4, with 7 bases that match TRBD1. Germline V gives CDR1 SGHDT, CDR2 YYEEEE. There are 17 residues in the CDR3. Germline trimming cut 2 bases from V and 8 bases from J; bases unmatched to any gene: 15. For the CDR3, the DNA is TGTGCCAGCAGCTTACACCCGGACAGGTGGCTGGGAGAAAAACTGTTTTTT. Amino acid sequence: CASSLHPDRWLGEKLFF.

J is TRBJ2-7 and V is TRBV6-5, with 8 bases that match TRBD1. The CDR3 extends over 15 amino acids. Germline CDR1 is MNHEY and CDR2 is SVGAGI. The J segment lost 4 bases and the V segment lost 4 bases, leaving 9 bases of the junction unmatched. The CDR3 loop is CASSFGTGRFYEQYF. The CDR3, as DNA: TGTGCCAGCAGTTTCGGGACAGGCAGATTTTACGAGCAGTACTTC.

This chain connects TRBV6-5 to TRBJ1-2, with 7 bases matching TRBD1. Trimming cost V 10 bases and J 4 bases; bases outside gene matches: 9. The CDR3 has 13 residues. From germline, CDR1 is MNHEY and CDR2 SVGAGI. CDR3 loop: CATRQGGAYGYTF. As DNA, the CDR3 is TGTGCCACTAGACAGGGCGGCGCCTATGGCTACACCTTC.

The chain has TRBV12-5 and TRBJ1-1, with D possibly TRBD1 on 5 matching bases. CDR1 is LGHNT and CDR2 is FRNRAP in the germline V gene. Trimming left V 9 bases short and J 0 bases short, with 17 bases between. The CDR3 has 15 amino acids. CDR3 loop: CASQRRELLNTEAFF. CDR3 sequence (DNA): TGTGCTAGCCAACGCAGGGAACTCTTGAACACTGAAGCTTTCTTT.

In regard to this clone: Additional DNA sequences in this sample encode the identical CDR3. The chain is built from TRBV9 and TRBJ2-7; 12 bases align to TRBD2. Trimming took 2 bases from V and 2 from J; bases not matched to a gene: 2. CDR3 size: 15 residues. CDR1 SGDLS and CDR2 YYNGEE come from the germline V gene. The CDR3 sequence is CASSVGLAGTYEQYF. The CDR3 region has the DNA TGTGCCAGCAGCGTCGGACTAGCGGGAACCTACGAGCAGTACTTC.

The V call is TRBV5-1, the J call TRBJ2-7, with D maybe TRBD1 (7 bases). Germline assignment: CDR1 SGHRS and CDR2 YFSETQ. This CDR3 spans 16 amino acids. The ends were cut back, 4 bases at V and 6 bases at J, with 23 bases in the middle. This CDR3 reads CASSTTGEVGIGEQYF. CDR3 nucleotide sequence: TGCGCCAGCAGCACCACAGGGGAGGTTGGGATCGGCGAGCAGTACTTC.

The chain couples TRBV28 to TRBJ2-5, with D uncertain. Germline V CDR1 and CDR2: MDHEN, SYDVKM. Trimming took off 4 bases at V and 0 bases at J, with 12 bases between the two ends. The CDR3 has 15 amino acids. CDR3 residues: CASSSPSMYQETQYF. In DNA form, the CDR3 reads TGTGCCAGCAGTTCCCCATCCATGTACCAAGAGACCCAGTACTTC. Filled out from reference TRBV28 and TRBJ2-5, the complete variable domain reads DVKVTQSSRYLVKRTGEKVFLECVQDMDHENMFWYRQDPGLGLRLIYFSYDVKMKEKGDIPEGYSVSREKKERFSLILESASTNQTSMYLCASSSPSMYQETQYFGPGTRLLVL.